The source of this T cell receptor (beta chain) is a study of HIV-infected patients and healthy controls. General study findings and limits: HIV-infected patients and controls differed significantly in mean usage of eight alpha and eight beta V genes.

All unsorted peripheral T cells were captured because whole blood was used without fractionation. An approximately 2.4 ml peripheral blood sample was taken for RNA. cDNA was made from approximately 500 ng RNA using alpha and beta constant primers. Each of the alpha and beta chains got its own library through chain-specific third strand synthesis with indices. One primer pair amplified all rearrangements per chain; each cDNA got molecular barcodes. Using its own MiXCR run on the 5' RACE reads, TCRdb lists one record per CDR3 protein. Of roughly 9,700 distinct CDR3 sequences listed, roughly 8% are singletons. The CDR3 is 17 residues long. Germline V gives CDR1 LGHDT, CDR2 YNNKEL (reference sequence). Losses at the gene ends were 0 bases for V and 5 bases for J; bases not matched to a gene: 11. Details on this clonotype: Its antigen is unidentified.

Sequenced input: blood. This clonotype was sampled from an adult in good health. V usage is TRBV3-1 and J usage is TRBJ2-5; 8 bases match TRBD2. CDR3 DNA sequence: TGTGCCAGCAGCCAAGACAGGATAGCGGGGTTTGGCGAGACCCAGTACTTC. Translating gives CASSQDRIAGFGETQYF.